These T cell receptor beta chains were read from a single sample in a study of T cells in Graves' hyperthyroidism and ophthalmopathy. Each CDR3 protein gets one entry after TCRdb re-called the multiplex PCR reads with MiXCR. This table has fewer than 600,000 distinct CDR3 sequences, around 13% appearing once. Sequencing used blood. The receptor source for this set is a woman aged 40-49 years with Graves' hyperthyroidism. Both conserved end residues are part of each CDR3. The D gene is left open where the match is weak. Clone size is shown for a subset of rows, as once, few, many or a class of expanded clone.

clone size	V gene	D gene	J gene	CDR3 DNA	CDR3 protein
NA	TRBV18	TRBD2	TRBJ2-7	TGTGCCAGCTCACCGGGACTAGCGGGAGTGGATGAGCAGTACTTC	CASSPGLAGVDEQYF
many	TRBV11-3	NA	TRBJ2-2	TGTGCCAGCAGCTTAGAATTCTGGACGAACACCGGGGAGCTGTTTTTT	CASSLEFWTNTGELFF
many	TRBV20-1	NA	TRBJ2-1	TGCAGTGCTAGTGTCGGAGGCCCTAAGGATGAGCAGTTCTTC	CSASVGGPKDEQFF
few	TRBV27	TRBD2	TRBJ2-1	TGTGCCAGCAGGCTAGCAGGACTAGCGGGCAATGAGCAGTTCTTC	CASRLAGLAGNEQFF
many	TRBV2	NA	TRBJ1-1	TGTGCCAGCAGTTGGGGGGGGCACACTGAAGCTTTCTTT	CASSWGGHTEAFF
few	TRBV5-1	TRBD1	TRBJ1-1	TGCGCCAGCAGCGCGGGACAGGGGGCGTCTCACACTGAAGCTTTCTTT	CASSAGQGASHTEAFF
many	TRBV6-1	NA	TRBJ2-3	TGTGCCAGCAGTAAGGACCTAATACCCCAGACTACGCAGTATTTT	CASSKDLIPQTTQYF
many	TRBV30	NA	TRBJ2-7	TGTGCCTCCAAGGGACGGTACGAGCAGTACTTC	CASKGRYEQYF
many	TRBV20-1	NA	TRBJ2-3	TGCAGTGCTAGAGTGGCGAGGGAAATCACAGATACGCAGTATTTT	CSARVAREITDTQYF
many	TRBV12-3/TRBV12-4	NA	TRBJ2-1	TGTGCCAGCAGTTTTGGAGCCTACAATGAGCAGTTCTTC	CASSFGAYNEQFF
NA	TRBV20-1	NA	TRBJ2-6	TGCAGTGCGCCCCACTTGGGGGGTATCCCTGCTGGGGCCAACGTCCTGACTTTC	CSAPHLGGIPAGANVLTF
NA	TRBV19	TRBD2	TRBJ2-5	TGTGCCAGTAGTATAGATTCTAGCGGGAGTAGAAAGACCCAGTACTTC	CASSIDSSGSRKTQYF
few	TRBV15	NA	TRBJ1-2	TGTGCCACCAGCAGAGATCGGGTAGGATCCTATGGCTACACCTTC	CATSRDRVGSYGYTF
many	TRBV5-1	NA	TRBJ1-1	TGCGCCAGCAGCTTGGGTAGGACCAACACTGAAGCTTTCTTT	CASSLGRTNTEAFF
many	TRBV5-1	TRBD1	TRBJ2-7	TGCGCCAGCAGCCTACAGGGGGGATCCTACGAGCAGTACTTC	CASSLQGGSYEQYF
few	TRBV4-1	TRBD2	TRBJ2-1	TGCGCCAGCAGCCAGACAGTTCTTAGCGGGAGGGTTACGAATGAGCAGTTCTTC	CASSQTVLSGRVTNEQFF
few	TRBV25-1	NA	TRBJ2-3	TGTGCCAGCGGGGGACGGGGGACCACAGATACGCAGTATTTT	CASGGRGTTDTQYF
NA	TRBV12-3/TRBV12-4	TRBD2	TRBJ2-3	TGTGCCAGCAAGACTCTTAGCGGGGGGACATGGTTTTCCACAGATACGCAGTATTTT	CASKTLSGGTWFSTDTQYF
many	TRBV6-7	NA	TRBJ2-5	TGTGCCAGCAGTTATTACACAGGGCGAGAGACCCAGTACTTC	CASSYYTGRETQYF
many	TRBV5-1	TRBD2	TRBJ2-7	TGCGCCAGCAGCTTGGCCCGGACTAGCGGGAGTATCTACGAGCAGTACTTC	CASSLARTSGSIYEQYF
few	TRBV5-1	TRBD1	TRBJ2-7	TGCGCCAGCGTGGGGACAGACGCCTACGAGCAGTACTTC	CASVGTDAYEQYF
many	TRBV20-1	TRBD1	TRBJ2-5	TGCAGTCCTCGAACCGGGACAGGGGGTTCTCAGGACCAGTACTTC	CSPRTGTGGSQDQYF
many	TRBV28	TRBD1	TRBJ1-2	TGTGCCAGCAGTCTAATAGGGGGCTTGGTTGGCTACACCTTC	CASSLIGGLVGYTF
once	TRBV19	NA	TRBJ2-2	TGTGCCAGTAGAATGGGCCAGGGATTTTATACCGGGGAGCTGTTTTTT	CASRMGQGFYTGELFF
NA	TRBV11-2	NA	TRBJ2-2	TGTGCCAGCAGCTTATTCCGGAACACCGGGGAGCTGTTTTTT	CASSLFRNTGELFF
many	TRBV5-1	TRBD1	TRBJ2-5	TGCGCCAGCAGCCTGGGACAGTTGGGGGTGGAGACCCAGTACTTC	CASSLGQLGVETQYF
many	TRBV28	NA	TRBJ1-1	TGTGCCACCAAGGGCCACACTGAAGCTTTCTTT	CATKGHTEAFF
NA	TRBV11-2	TRBD2	TRBJ2-7	TGTGCCAGCAGCTACGGGTCGGGAGGGGGCTCCTACGAGCAGTACTTC	CASSYGSGGGSYEQYF
NA	TRBV27	NA	TRBJ2-5	TGTGCCAGCAGCACCCCTGGACAAGGAGAGACCCAGTACTTC	CASSTPGQGETQYF
NA	TRBV6-2/TRBV6-3	TRBD1	TRBJ2-1	TGTGCCAGCAGTCGGGACAGTTCCTACAATGAGCAGTCCTTC	CASSRDSSYNEQSF
many	TRBV11-3	NA	TRBJ1-1	TGTGCCAGCGGCCATGGGGACGCTGAAGCTTTCTTT	CASGHGDAEAFF
few	TRBV10-1	NA	TRBJ2-7	TGCGCCAGCAGTGTGGCTCCCGGGTACGAGCAGTACTTC	CASSVAPGYEQYF
many	TRBV12-3/TRBV12-4	NA	TRBJ1-1	TGTGCCAGCATAATATCGGGAATCACTGAAGCTTTCTTT	CASIISGITEAFF
few	TRBV9	NA	TRBJ1-3	TGTGCCAGCAGCGTAGGGGGTGGAAACACCATATATTTT	CASSVGGGNTIYF
NA	TRBV7-9	NA	TRBJ1-5	TGTGCCAGCAGCTTTGTAGCAGATAGCAATCAGCCCCAGCATTTT	CASSFVADSNQPQHF
few	TRBV5-6	TRBD2	TRBJ2-7	TGTGCCAGCAGCGTGACTAGCGGTTACGAGCAGTACTTC	CASSVTSGYEQYF
NA	TRBV10-1	NA	TRBJ2-1	TGCGCCAGCACCGACCAGACTGGCCAGGGGGAGCAGTTCTTC	CASTDQTGQGEQFF
many	TRBV9	NA	TRBJ2-1	TGTGCCAGCAGTGGGAGAAGCTCCTACAATGAGCAGTTCTTC	CASSGRSSYNEQFF
many	TRBV11-3	NA	TRBJ1-1	TGTGCCAGCAGCTTAGATCATCAGGGGAACACTGAAGCTTTCTTT	CASSLDHQGNTEAFF
many	TRBV27	NA	TRBJ2-3	TGTGCCAGCAGCCCCTTTGGCACAGATACGCAGTATTTT	CASSPFGTDTQYF
once	TRBV2	TRBD2	TRBJ2-3	TGTGCCAGCTCCGGGACTAGCGGACTCACAGATACGCAGTATTTT	CASSGTSGLTDTQYF
NA	TRBV7-9	TRBD1	TRBJ1-5	TGTGCCAGCAGCTTTTTCCCTTTCGACAGGGATATTCAGCCCCAGCATTTT	CASSFFPFDRDIQPQHF
NA	TRBV5-6	TRBD2	TRBJ2-5	TGTGCCAGCAGCTTGGGGGGCCCGGGGACTAGCGGGCCACAAGAGACCCAGTACTTC	CASSLGGPGTSGPQETQYF